Below, 16 T cell receptor beta chains from the same sample are listed, as sequenced in a study of graft-versus-host responses after intestinal transplantation. Sequencing used immunoSEQ multiplex PCR; TCRdb keeps in-frame clones, though not all of them. The sample lists about 90,000 clones; approximately 92% were seen once. The antigens these receptors bind are not known. Specimen: unstimulated CD8+ T cells sorted from spleen or lymph node cells, collected before transplant. The origin of the receptors is a human donor who was the organ donor for an intestinal transplant.

This chain connects TRBV7-9 to TRBJ2-3; TRBD1 agrees at 8 bases. The CDR3 spans 16 residues. V gave up 5 bases and J gave up 2 bases; unmatched junction bases: 9. Germline V gene lookup returns CDR1 SEHNR and CDR2 FQNEAQ (reference sequence). This CDR3 reads CASSPPGQENTDTQYF. The CDR3 DNA reads as TGTGCCAGCAGCCCTCCGGGACAGGAGAACACAGATACGCAGTATTTT.

The chain couples TRBV27 to TRBJ1-5; the D is unclear. The CDR3 consists of 13 residues. Trimming cost V 0 bases and J 3 bases, with 3 bases left between them. The germline gives CDR1 MNHEY, CDR2 SMNVEV (reference sequence). Here the CDR3 DNA reads TGTGCCAGCAGTTTATCCGTCAATCAGCCCCAGCATTTT. Its protein is CASSLSVNQPQHF.

V is TRBV11-2 and J is TRBJ1-1, with D perhaps matching TRBD1 (6 bases). There are 14 residues in the CDR3. Trimming cost V 1 base and J 5 bases, with 11 bases left between them. Germline lookup yields CDR1 SGHAT and CDR2 FQNNGV. The CDR3 protein is CASSLVQGWTEAFF. For the CDR3, the DNA is TGTGCCAGCAGCTTAGTCCAGGGGTGGACTGAAGCTTTCTTT.

This chain uses TRBV18 with TRBJ1-1; D is ambiguous. V was shortened by 4 bases and J by 4 bases, with 13 bases between the two germline ends. The CDR3 runs to 14 residues. The germline V gene has CDR1 KGHSH and CDR2 LQKENI. The CDR3 protein is CASSRGEVRTEAFF. As DNA, the CDR3 is TGTGCCAGCTCACGCGGTGAGGTTCGCACTGAAGCTTTCTTT. Full variable domain (remainder filled in from reference TRBV18 and TRBJ1-1): NAGVMQNPRHLVRRRGQEARLRCSPMKGHSHVYWYRQLPEEGLKFMVYLQKENIIDESGMPKERFSAEFPKEGPSILRIQQVVRGDSAAYFCASSRGEVRTEAFFGQGTRLTVV.

V and J are TRBV27 and TRBJ2-7, with D unclear. V was cut by 10 bases and J by 5 bases, with 15 bases left in between. The CDR3 extends over 12 amino acids. Looked up from germline, CDR1 is MNHEY and CDR2 is SMNVEV (reference sequence). The CDR3 here is CATMSNTHEQYF. The DNA for the CDR3 is TGTGCCACTATGAGTAATACTCACGAGCAGTACTTC.

V gene TRBV6-4 combines with J gene TRBJ2-1; D is ambiguous. Germline V gives CDR1 MRHNA, CDR2 SNTAGT. V was cut by 6 bases and J by 5 bases, with 14 bases left in between. The CDR3 has 14 amino acids. As DNA, the CDR3 is TGTGCCAGCAGGGTTAGGCAGAGGAACAATGAGCAGTTCTTC. Encoded protein: CASRVRQRNNEQFF.

The V and J genes are TRBV27 and TRBJ2-1, with TRBD2 matching 9 bases. Germline CDR1 MNHEY, CDR2 SMNVEV (reference sequence). CDR3 length: 15 residues. Losses at the gene ends were 5 bases for V and 2 bases for J; bases not matched to a gene: 4. This chain's CDR3 is CASSTSGLTYNEQFF. DNA of the CDR3: TGTGCCAGCAGTACTAGCGGGCTCACCTACAATGAGCAGTTCTTC.

The chain combines TRBV2 with TRBJ1-1; TRBD1 aligns across 7 bases. Trimming removed 9 bases from V and 0 bases from J; junction bases left unmatched: 13. This CDR3 has 16 residues. From germline, CDR1 is SNHLY and CDR2 FYNNEI. CDR3 amino acids: CARGQEMYTLNTEAFF. CDR3 nucleotide sequence: TGTGCCAGAGGACAGGAAATGTACACCCTGAACACTGAAGCTTTCTTT.

The chain links TRBV7-6 to TRBJ2-2; D is uncertain. The ends were cut back, 4 bases at V and 1 base at J, with 10 bases in the middle. The CDR3 extends over 15 amino acids. Germline CDR1 is SGHVS and CDR2 is FNYEAQ. The CDR3 region has the DNA TGTGCCAGCAGCTCCACAGTGCTGAACACCGGGGAGCTGTTTTTT. This codes for CASSSTVLNTGELFF.

The chain couples TRBV6-1 to TRBJ2-7, with 9 bases that match TRBD1. The CDR3 spans 14 residues. V lost 6 bases to trimming and J lost 9 bases; unmatched junction nucleotides: 12. The V gene's germline CDR1 is MNHNS and CDR2 SASEGT. Here the CDR3 DNA reads TGTGCCAGCAGACAACCGGGACAGGGTACCCCGCAGTACTTC. Protein product: CASRQPGQGTPQYF.

The chain recombines TRBV7-3 with TRBJ2-3; 10 nucleotides agree with TRBD2. There are 16 residues in the CDR3. Losses at the gene ends were 4 bases for V and 0 bases for J; bases not matched to a gene: 4. Germline-derived CDR1 and CDR2 are SGHTA and FQGTGA. CDR3 sequence: CASSSGLAASTDTQYF. DNA for the CDR3: TGTGCCAGCAGCTCCGGACTAGCGGCTAGCACAGATACGCAGTATTTT.

The rearrangement links TRBV19 to TRBJ1-1, with TRBD1 as a possible D gene (6 bases). Per germline, CDR1 LNHDA and CDR2 SQIVND (reference sequence). CDR3 length: 14 residues. V gave up 9 bases and J gave up 4 bases, with 18 bases separating them. CDR3 DNA sequence: TGTGCCAGCTCATGGGGGGGGCTGGGCACTGAAGCTTTCTTT. This gives the protein CASSWGGLGTEAFF.

The J gene is TRBJ1-1, the V gene TRBV28; D ambiguous. The CDR3 covers 11 residues. Germline V lookup: CDR1 MDHEN, CDR2 SYDVKM. V shed 10 bases and J shed 4 bases, with 10 bases lying between them. DNA for the CDR3: TGTGCCATAGATCCGGGCACTGAAGCTTTCTTT. Translating it yields CAIDPGTEAFF.

The J gene is TRBJ1-4, the V gene TRBV10-3, with D maybe TRBD1 (5 bases). CDR1 is ENHRY, CDR2 SYGVKD, per germline. Between the trimmed V and J ends, which lost 11 bases and 0 bases, there was a span of 10 bases. The CDR3 extends over 13 amino acids. CDR3 loop: CAAQGATNEKLFF. Written as DNA, the CDR3 is TGTGCCGCACAAGGGGCAACTAATGAAAAACTGTTTTTT.

The V gene is TRBV7-2, the J gene TRBJ1-2; the D is unclear. Looked up from germline, CDR1 is SGHTA and CDR2 is FQGNSA. The CDR3 is made up of 13 amino acids. V was shortened by 1 base and J by 4 bases, with 7 bases between the two germline ends. The CDR3 coding sequence is TGTGCCAGCAGCTTAGTAAGCGGCTATGGCTACACCTTC. It codes for CASSLVSGYGYTF.

V and J are TRBV11-2 and TRBJ2-1; 9 bases map to TRBD2. V lost 0 bases to trimming and J lost 8 bases; unmatched junction nucleotides: 5. The CDR3 contains 15 residues. Germline CDR1 SGHAT, CDR2 FQNNGV. The CDR3 protein is CASSLEAGGRYEQFF. Written as DNA, the CDR3 is TGTGCCAGCAGCTTAGAGGCGGGGGGGCGATATGAGCAGTTCTTC.